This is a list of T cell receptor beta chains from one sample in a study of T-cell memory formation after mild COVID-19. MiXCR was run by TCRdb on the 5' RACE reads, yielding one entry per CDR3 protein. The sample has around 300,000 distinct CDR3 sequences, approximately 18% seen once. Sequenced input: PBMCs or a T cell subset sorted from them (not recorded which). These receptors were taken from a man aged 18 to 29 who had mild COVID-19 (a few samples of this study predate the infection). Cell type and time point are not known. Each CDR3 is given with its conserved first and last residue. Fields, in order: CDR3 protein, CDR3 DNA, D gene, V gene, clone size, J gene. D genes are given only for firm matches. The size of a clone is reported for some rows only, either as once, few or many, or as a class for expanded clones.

CASSELGTSTGELFF | TGTGCCAGCAGTGAATTAGGGACGAGCACCGGGGAGCTGTTTTTT | - | TRBV6-1 | once | TRBJ2-2
CASSYVQALDGYTF | TGTGCCAGCAGTTACGTTCAGGCCCTAGATGGCTACACCTTC | - | TRBV6-6 | many | TRBJ1-2
CASSLLQANQDYGYTF | TGCGCCAGCAGCTTGTTGCAGGCTAACCAGGACTATGGCTACACCTTC | - | TRBV5-1 | - | TRBJ1-2
CASSPEVWRGDTQYF | TGCGCCAGCAGCCCCGAGGTTTGGAGGGGAGATACGCAGTATTTT | - | TRBV4-3 | few | TRBJ2-3
CSAYRQGSPETQYF | TGCAGCGCCTACCGACAGGGAAGTCCAGAGACCCAGTACTTC | TRBD1 | TRBV29-1 | few | TRBJ2-5
CASSYNRGAEKLFF | TGTGCCAGCAGTTACAACAGGGGAGCAGAAAAACTGTTTTTT | TRBD1 | TRBV6-5 | - | TRBJ1-4
CASSSDREAKNIQYF | TGTGCCAGCAGCTCGGACAGGGAAGCCAAAAACATTCAGTACTTC | TRBD1 | TRBV7-9 | - | TRBJ2-4
CASSYGGIQGKQPQHF | TGTGCCAGCAGTTACGGAGGTATCCAGGGGAAGCAGCCCCAGCATTTT | - | TRBV6-6 | - | TRBJ1-5
CATRRAQQDTQYF | TGTGCCACCAGGCGGGCCCAGCAAGATACGCAGTATTTT | - | TRBV24-1 | few | TRBJ2-3
CASSEREYEQYF | TGTGCCAGCAGTGAACGGGAGTACGAGCAGTACTTC | - | TRBV2 | - | TRBJ2-7
CASSKEHREEGTEAFF | TGTGCCAGCAGCAAAGAACACAGGGAGGAAGGCACTGAAGCTTTCTTT | - | TRBV21-1 | - | TRBJ1-1
CASSQGQNEKLFF | TGCGCCAGCAGCCAAGGACAAAATGAAAAACTGTTTTTT | - | TRBV4-1 | many | TRBJ1-4
CASSGDRGGDQPQHF | TGTGCCAGCAGTGGGGACAGGGGTGGGGATCAGCCCCAGCATTTT | TRBD1 | TRBV6-1 | - | TRBJ1-5
CASSYGTRAYNEQFF | TGTGCCAGCAGTTATGGGACCAGGGCCTACAATGAGCAGTTCTTC | - | TRBV6-2/TRBV6-3 | - | TRBJ2-1
CSAREGEQFF | TGCAGTGCTAGAGAGGGTGAGCAGTTCTTC | - | TRBV20-1 | few | TRBJ2-1
CASSFRGGGSNEQFF | TGTGCCAGCAGTTTTCGCGGGGGGGGCTCGAATGAGCAGTTCTTC | TRBD2 | TRBV28 | - | TRBJ2-1
CSVEVASWGYTF | TGCAGCGTTGAAGTGGCCTCCTGGGGCTACACCTTC | - | TRBV29-1 | - | TRBJ1-2
CASNTGPNQPQHF | TGTGCCAGCAACACCGGACCGAATCAGCCCCAGCATTTT | - | TRBV6-5 | few | TRBJ1-5
CSASRRGNLYGYTF | TGCAGTGCTAGTCGCAGGGGAAATTTGTATGGCTACACCTTC | - | TRBV20-1 | - | TRBJ1-2
CASSLGTGNSPLHF | TGTGCCAGCAGTTTAGGGACAGGAAATTCACCCCTCCACTTT | TRBD1 | TRBV27 | many | TRBJ1-6
CATSRDEWVGSNQPQHF | TGTGCCACCAGCAGAGATGAATGGGTAGGCAGCAATCAGCCCCAGCATTTT | - | TRBV15 | - | TRBJ1-5
CASSYSSAGRYEQYF | TGTGCCAGCAGTTACTCGTCTGCGGGTCGGTACGAGCAGTACTTC | - | TRBV6-5 | few | TRBJ2-7
CASSFQSAGELFF | TGTGCCAGCAGTTTTCAGTCGGCCGGGGAGCTGTTTTTT | - | TRBV12-3/TRBV12-4 | - | TRBJ2-2
CASSLQGTYEQYF | TGCGCCAGCAGCTTGCAGGGGACCTACGAGCAGTACTTC | - | TRBV5-1 | many | TRBJ2-7
CASSFWGGWNSPLHF | TGTGCCAGCAGCTTCTGGGGGGGTTGGAATTCACCCCTCCACTTT | - | TRBV5-8 | - | TRBJ1-6
CASSEKRHANTDTQYF | TGTGCCAGCAGTGAAAAGCGACACGCTAACACAGATACGCAGTATTTT | - | TRBV6-4 | - | TRBJ2-3
CASSETALTYEQYF | TGTGCCAGCAGCGAGACAGCCTTAACCTACGAGCAGTACTTC | - | TRBV9 | few | TRBJ2-7
CASSRAGTTDTQYF | TGCGCCAGCAGCCGAGCGGGGACCACAGATACGCAGTATTTT | TRBD2 | TRBV4-1 | few | TRBJ2-3
CSARGTGAQPQHF | TGCAGTGCTAGAGGGACAGGGGCCCAGCCCCAGCATTTT | TRBD1 | TRBV20-1 | - | TRBJ1-5
CASSEGLSGEWETQYF | TGTGCCAGCAGTGAAGGCCTTAGCGGGGAGTGGGAGACCCAGTACTTC | TRBD2 | TRBV6-1 | - | TRBJ2-5
CASSLARATPDTQYF | TGTGCCAGCAGCCTAGCCCGGGCCACCCCAGATACGCAGTATTTT | - | TRBV7-9 | - | TRBJ2-3
CASSPGVGTEAFF | TGTGCCAGCAGTCCAGGGGTGGGCACTGAAGCTTTCTTT | - | TRBV12-3/TRBV12-4 | - | TRBJ1-1
CASSYRDWNGYTF | TGTGCCAGCAGCTACAGGGATTGGAATGGCTACACCTTC | - | TRBV7-9 | few | TRBJ1-2
CASSLGQTIQETQYF | TGCGCCAGCAGCTTGGGACAGACTATTCAAGAGACCCAGTACTTC | - | TRBV5-1 | - | TRBJ2-5
CASSSLGGPSGNTIYF | TGTGCCAGCAGCTCCTTGGGCGGGCCCTCTGGAAACACCATATATTTT | - | TRBV9 | few | TRBJ1-3
CASSQDGPGQPQHF | TGTGCCAGCAGCCAGGACGGTCCTGGTCAGCCCCAGCATTTT | - | TRBV3-1 | - | TRBJ1-5
CASSSPPSQNEQFF | TGCGCCAGCAGCTCTCCGCCTTCACAGAATGAGCAGTTCTTC | - | TRBV5-1 | few | TRBJ2-1
CASSLDGQGGREQYF | TGCGCCAGCAGCTTGGACGGACAGGGGGGGAGGGAGCAGTACTTC | TRBD1 | TRBV5-1 | - | TRBJ2-7
CASRGAQQGPRTEAFF | TGTGCCAGCAGGGGGGCACAACAGGGACCTCGAACTGAAGCTTTCTTT | - | TRBV6-5 | - | TRBJ1-1
CSARDPRQGRGTEAFF | TGCAGTGCTAGAGATCCCAGACAGGGTCGGGGTACTGAAGCTTTCTTT | TRBD1 | TRBV20-1 | few | TRBJ1-1
CASSWRGERVEAFF | TGTGCCAGCAGCTGGAGGGGCGAACGGGTTGAAGCTTTCTTT | - | TRBV11-1 | - | TRBJ1-1
CASKDSGRVYEQYF | TGTGCCAGCAAAGACTCGGGGAGAGTCTACGAGCAGTACTTC | - | TRBV2 | few | TRBJ2-7
CASGRQGRNTIYF | TGTGCCAGCGGGAGACAGGGGAGAAACACCATATATTTT | TRBD1 | TRBV6-4 | - | TRBJ1-3
CASSSGQGIAEAFF | TGTGCCAGCAGTTCTGGACAGGGGATCGCTGAAGCTTTCTTT | TRBD1 | TRBV28 | - | TRBJ1-1
CASSQAQGLWSNQPQHF | TGTGCCAGCAGCCAAGCCCAGGGATTGTGGAGCAATCAGCCCCAGCATTTT | - | TRBV4-2 | - | TRBJ1-5
CASSSREGYTNYGYTF | TGTGCCAGCAGTTCCAGGGAAGGATATACTAACTATGGCTACACCTTC | - | TRBV6-1 | - | TRBJ1-2
CASSFGSPNTEAFF | TGTGCCAGCAGCTTTGGGTCCCCGAACACTGAAGCTTTCTTT | - | TRBV7-2 | few | TRBJ1-1
CASSQGTNEQFF | TGTGCCAGCAGCCAGGGGACCAATGAGCAGTTCTTC | - | TRBV14 | - | TRBJ2-1
CATEAGTSYEQYF | TGTGCCACGGAGGCCGGGACTTCCTACGAGCAGTACTTC | - | TRBV10-3 | few | TRBJ2-7
CSATGEENIQYF | TGCAGTGCTACAGGGGAAGAAAACATTCAGTACTTC | - | TRBV20-1 | few | TRBJ2-4
CASSLMGEPQETQYF | TGCGCCAGCAGCTTGATGGGGGAGCCCCAAGAGACCCAGTACTTC | - | TRBV5-1 | many | TRBJ2-5
CASKEAYNEQFF | TGTGCCAGCAAGGAGGCCTACAATGAGCAGTTCTTC | - | TRBV7-2 | few | TRBJ2-1
CSARPTVNTEAFF | TGCAGTGCTAGACCGACAGTGAACACTGAAGCTTTCTTT | - | TRBV20-1 | - | TRBJ1-1
CASSLDFTGYNEQFF | TGTGCCAGCAGCTTAGATTTCACAGGCTACAATGAGCAGTTCTTC | - | TRBV7-2 | many | TRBJ2-1
CASSLVSRAGELFF | TGTGCCAGCAGCTTAGTATCCAGGGCCGGGGAGCTGTTTTTT | - | TRBV7-6 | - | TRBJ2-2
CASSPRETQYF | TGTGCCAGCTCACCTCGGGAGACCCAGTACTTC | - | TRBV18 | many | TRBJ2-5
CASSYSGPWASGYTF | TGTGCCAGCAGTTACTCGGGACCCTGGGCGTCTGGCTACACCTTC | - | TRBV6-2/TRBV6-3 | few | TRBJ1-2